Each of the 18 T cell receptor beta chains below was sequenced from the same sample in a study of blood T cell repertoires in COVID-19. Sequencing used immunoSEQ multiplex PCR; TCRdb keeps in-frame clones, though not all of them. Of approximately 76,000 clones listed, around 85% are singletons. The sequenced material came from peripheral blood. The receptor source for this set is a man aged 80 or over in a cohort sampled during active COVID-19.

The V and J genes are TRBV19 and TRBJ1-1; perhaps TRBD1 as D (5 bases). This CDR3 has 14 amino acids. Germline-derived CDR1 and CDR2 are LNHDA and SQIVND (reference sequence). Trimming removed 6 bases at V and 6 bases at J, with 17 bases between. In DNA, the CDR3 is TGTGCCAGTAGGGGGCCGACAGTAAGGCCTGAAGCTTTCTTT. The encoded protein is CASRGPTVRPEAFF.

The rearrangement joins TRBV6-6 to TRBJ1-2; weak D call: TRBD1 (6 bases). Trimming took off 7 bases at V and 2 bases at J, with 17 bases between the two ends. The germline V gene has CDR1 MNHNY and CDR2 SVGAGI (reference sequence). This CDR3 is 15 amino acids long. CDR3 sequence: CASTEGGRKNYGYTF. In nucleotides, the CDR3 is TGTGCCAGCACCGAAGGGGGAAGGAAAAACTATGGCTACACCTTC.

The CDR3 nucleotides are TGCGCCAGCAGCTTGCAGGGGGTCGACACCGGGGAGCTGTTTTTT. Its protein product is CASSLQGVDTGELFF. The chain has TRBV5-1 and TRBJ2-2, with TRBD1 identical over 7 bases. The CDR3 contains 15 residues. Germline V gives CDR1 SGHRS, CDR2 YFSETQ. J lost 3 bases, V lost 1 base, and 3 bases had no gene match.

The chain has TRBV29-1 and TRBJ2-5, with D possibly being TRBD1 (7 bases). V was pared by 6 bases and J by 1 base, with 18 bases between. This CDR3 is built from 15 residues. From germline, CDR1 is SQVTM and CDR2 ANQGSEA. CDR3 loop: CSVGQRRGPQETQYF. The CDR3 DNA follows: TGCAGCGTGGGACAACGGAGGGGGCCCCAAGAGACCCAGTACTTC.

The V call is TRBV7-2, the J call TRBJ2-1; TRBD2 agrees at 14 bases. Trimming removed 6 bases from V and 6 bases from J; junction bases left unmatched: 4. CDR1 and CDR2 (germline): SGHTA, FQGNSA. The CDR3 extends over 15 amino acids. The CDR3 sequence is CASRRTSGGINEQFF. CDR3 coding DNA: TGTGCCAGCAGGAGGACTAGCGGGGGGATCAATGAGCAGTTCTTC.

The rearrangement links TRBV4-2 to TRBJ1-4; D gene unclear. V lost 2 bases, J lost 0 bases, and 7 bases lay in between. Germline V gene data show CDR1 as LGHNA and CDR2 as YNFKEQ. CDR3 size: 15 residues. DNA for the CDR3: TGTGCCAGCAGCCAAACACCCGCAACTAATGAAAAACTGTTTTTT. Its protein product is CASSQTPATNEKLFF.

This clone was recorded only once. The chain employs TRBV5-4 and TRBJ1-2; perhaps TRBD1 as D (6 bases). From germline, CDR1 is SGHNT and CDR2 YYREEE (reference sequence). This CDR3 is built from 15 residues. Trimming pared 4 bases from V and 0 bases from J, leaving 13 bases between. This CDR3 reads CASSRTATSNYGYTF. The CDR3 DNA reads TGTGCCAGCAGCAGGACAGCTACCTCTAACTATGGCTACACCTTC.

The CDR3 protein is CASSLGELNSPLHF. CDR3 coding DNA: TGTGCCAGCAGCCTTGGAGAGCTAAATTCACCCCTCCACTTT. This chain connects TRBV11-3 to TRBJ1-6, with D hard to call. The germline gives CDR1 SGHNT, CDR2 YENEEA. The CDR3 totals 14 residues. Trimming shortened V by 5 bases and J by 7 bases, and 12 bases separated the two germline ends.

This chain uses TRBV2 with TRBJ2-7; 10 bases are a match to TRBD2. This CDR3 spans 19 amino acids. CDR1 and CDR2 from the germline V gene are SNHLY and FYNNEI. The V and J ends lost 0 bases and 1 base, in that order; junction bases with no gene match: 12. This CDR3 is CASSEALPSGGAKSYEQYF. The CDR3 region has the DNA TGTGCCAGCAGTGAAGCGCTTCCGAGCGGGGGGGCCAAGTCCTACGAGCAGTACTTC.

The genes are TRBV27 and TRBJ1-1, with D possibly matching TRBD1 (5 bases). The CDR3 is 11 residues long. Germline V lookup: CDR1 MNHEY, CDR2 SMNVEV (reference sequence). Trimming removed 6 bases from V and 8 bases from J, with 10 bases in between. The CDR3 DNA is TGTGCCAGCAGGCGGGACGCGGAAGCTTTCTTT. It specifies CASRRDAEAFF.

V gene TRBV19 combines with J gene TRBJ2-2; 8 bases align to TRBD1. Germline V gene sequence: CDR1 LNHDA, CDR2 SQIVND (reference sequence). V trimming: 8 bases; J trimming: 4 bases; junction bases outside the gene matches: 18. This CDR3 spans 18 amino acids. CDR3 nucleotides: TGTGCCAGTGCCGGAGACAGGGGTAGAAGGGCGCTCACCGGGGAGCTGTTTTTT. This translates into CASAGDRGRRALTGELFF. Drawing the rest from reference TRBV19 and TRBJ2-2, the complete variable domain is DGGITQSPKYLFRKEGQNVTLSCEQNLNHDAMYWYRQDPGQGLRLIYYSQIVNDFQKGDIAEGYSVSREKKESFPLTVTSAQKNPTAFYLCASAGDRGRRALTGELFFGEGSRLTVL.

J is TRBJ2-1 and V is TRBV5-1; 9 bases fit TRBD2. With 0 bases clipped from V and 7 bases from J, the junction kept 8 bases outside the gene matches. This CDR3 region has 16 residues. Germline CDR1 and CDR2: SGHRS and YFSETQ. The CDR3 DNA sequence: TGCGCCAGCAGCTTGGAAGCAGCGGGGGGCGGGAATGAGCAGTTCTTC. Translating gives CASSLEAAGGGNEQFF.

This sequence joins TRBV6-4 and TRBJ2-7; 9 bases are a match to TRBD2. Germline CDR1 reads MRHNA; CDR2 reads SNTAGT. V lost 7 bases and J lost 5; bases outside the gene matches: 6. The CDR3 totals 13 residues. The CDR3 protein is CASTPQRGDEQYV. The DNA for the CDR3 is TGTGCCAGCACCCCACAGCGGGGGGACGAGCAGTACGTC.

The V gene is TRBV5-4, the J gene TRBJ1-2; D is ambiguous. The V gene's germline CDR1 is SGHNT and CDR2 YYREEE (reference sequence). The CDR3 loop spans 13 amino acids. Trimming left V 0 bases short and J 6 bases short, with 9 bases between. The CDR3 nucleotides read TGTGCCAGCAGCTTGGACAGATGGGATGGCTACACCTTC. It translates to CASSLDRWDGYTF.

The chain uses TRBV7-6 and TRBJ2-1, with TRBD2 as a possible D gene (5 bases). Germline V gene lookup returns CDR1 SGHVS and CDR2 FNYEAQ. V shed 1 base and J shed 1 base, with 11 bases lying between them. The CDR3 consists of 16 residues. In DNA, the CDR3 is TGTGCCAGCAGCTTAGGCAGTCCGGGGTCCTACAATGAGCAGTTCTTC. Residues: CASSLGSPGSYNEQFF.

This chain connects TRBV18 to TRBJ1-4, with D hard to call. This CDR3 contains 14 residues. Per the germline V gene, CDR1 is KGHSH and CDR2 is LQKENI. Trimming removed 1 base at V and 7 bases at J, with 10 bases between. CDR3 nucleotides: TGTGCCAGCTCACCACGGAGTGATCTTGAAAAACTGTTTTTT. Residues: CASSPRSDLEKLFF.

This chain uses TRBV3-1 (or the pseudogene TRBV3-2) with TRBJ2-1, with TRBD2 as a possible D gene (5 bases). The V end lost 1 base, the J end lost 9 bases, and 7 bases lay between the germline ends. This CDR3 is built from 12 residues. Germline CDR1 is LGHDT and CDR2 is YNNKEL (reference sequence). The CDR3 is CASSQGAGEQFF. The CDR3, as DNA: TGTGCCAGCAGCCAAGGGGCGGGTGAGCAGTTCTTC.

In its sample, this clone was seen a few times. This chain joins TRBV7-3 and TRBJ1-6; D possibly corresponds to TRBD1 (6 bases). This CDR3 has 14 amino acids. With 4 bases removed from V and 6 bases from J, the gap between germline ends came to 10 bases. CDR1 SGHTA and CDR2 FQGTGA come from the germline V gene. The CDR3 protein is CASSSDSANSPLHF. DNA for the CDR3: TGTGCCAGCAGCTCGGACAGTGCTAATTCACCCCTCCACTTT.